A single sample gave rise to the 5 T cell receptor beta chains below, sequenced in a study of cytotoxic CD8 clonotypes in ibrutinib-treated CLL. Assay: immunoSEQ multiplex PCR; the TCRdb copy retains only in-frame clones and omits some. The sample consists of around 310,000 clones, around four fifths of them appearing once. The sequences come from PBMCs, collected before ibrutinib treatment. Every receptor here comes from a human donor with chronic lymphocytic leukemia.

Of note for this clone: Additional DNA sequences in this sample encode the identical CDR3. The chain carries TRBV7-8 and TRBJ2-7; 11 bases fit TRBD2. The CDR3 consists of 15 residues. CDR1 SGHVS and CDR2 FQNEAQ come from the germline V gene. The trim removed 1 base at V and 2 bases at J, leaving 1 base unmatched. In DNA form, the CDR3 reads TGTGCCAGCAGCTTAGAACTAGCGGGAGCCTACGAGCAGTACTTC. This sequence encodes CASSLELAGAYEQYF.

V gene TRBV5-8 combines with J gene TRBJ2-1; the D gene is possibly TRBD2 (5 bases). This CDR3 spans 15 amino acids. Germline values: CDR1 SGHTS, CDR2 YDEGEE. With 0 bases removed from V and 0 bases from J, the gap between germline ends came to 7 bases. CDR3 in amino acids: CASSLEGGSYNEQFF. CDR3 DNA sequence: TGTGCCAGCAGCTTGGAAGGAGGCTCCTACAATGAGCAGTTCTTC.

With regard to this clone: One end of the junction fails to match germline, which may point to a read error. V gene TRBV18 combines with J gene TRBJ1-1, with D possibly TRBD1 on 5 matching bases. Per germline, CDR1 KGHSH and CDR2 LQKENI. CDR3 length equals 17 residues. The DNA of the CDR3 is TGTGCCAGCTCGCCACTTGACAGATACGACATGAACACTGAAGCTTTCTTT. It yields the protein CASSPLDRYDMNTEAFF.

This clone occurred a few times. This chain connects TRBV7-9 to TRBJ2-7, with 12 nucleotides matching TRBD2. The CDR3 loop spans 15 amino acids. The trim removed 2 bases at V and 9 bases at J, leaving 8 bases unmatched. The V gene's germline CDR1 is SEHNR and CDR2 FQNEAQ (reference sequence). CDR3 sequence: CASSLPGLAGTTQYF. The CDR3 coding sequence is TGTGCCAGCAGCTTACCCGGACTAGCGGGAACTACGCAGTACTTC.

The chain is built from TRBV30 and TRBJ1-2; D unclear. V was shortened by 1 base and J by 2 bases, with 2 bases between the two germline ends. From germline, CDR1 is GTSNPN and CDR2 SVGIG (reference sequence). The CDR3 is 11 amino acids. The CDR3 DNA reads as TGTGCCTGGAGTGAGAACTATGGCTACACCTTC. Amino acid sequence: CAWSENYGYTF. Based on the CDR3 plus reference TRBV30 and TRBJ1-2, the full variable domain is SQTIHQWPATLVQPVGSPLSLECTVEGTSNPNLYWYRQAAGRGLQLLFYSVGIGQISSEVPQNLSASRPQDRQFILSSKKLLLSDSGFYLCAWSENYGYTFGSGTRLTVV.